The rows below give T cell receptor beta chains drawn from one sample of a study of vaccination and CD4 T cells after COVID-19. TCRdb itself ran the PCR reads through MiXCR, one entry per CDR3 protein. This table has some 21,000 distinct CDR3 sequences, under 65% appearing once. No antigens are known for them. Sequencing was done on a sample of CD4+ T cells from blood, cultured in vitro. Every receptor here comes from a human donor who had recovered from COVID-19. CDR3s include the opening cysteine and the closing phenylalanine or tryptophan. Fields, in order: J gene, V gene, clone size, D gene, CDR3 DNA, CDR3 protein. The D gene is left open where the match is weak. Part of the rows lack a size; the others show once, few, many or a class for expanded clones.

TRBJ2-2 | TRBV6-5 | few | - | TGTGCCAGCAGTTTCAACCGGGGTGGGAACGGGGAGCTGTTTTTT | CASSFNRGGNGELFF
TRBJ1-2 | TRBV18 | few | - | TGTGCCAGCTCACCACCGAAATTGGACGGCTACACCTTC | CASSPPKLDGYTF
TRBJ2-3 | TRBV19 | - | - | TGTGCCAGTAGTAGGGACGAGGGATTTACGCAGTATTTT | CASSRDEGFTQYF
TRBJ1-2 | TRBV7-2 | - | - | TGTGCCAGCAGCTTGGGCAGGGATTATGGCTACACCTTC | CASSLGRDYGYTF
TRBJ2-2 | TRBV5-4 | - | TRBD2 | TGTGCCAGCAGCACGAGGACTAGCCCGAACACCGGGGAGCTGTTTTTT | CASSTRTSPNTGELFF
TRBJ2-7 | TRBV15 | - | TRBD1 | TGTGCCACCAGCCGCGGACAGGGCGACGAGCAGTACTTC | CATSRGQGDEQYF
TRBJ2-7 | TRBV5-6 | - | - | TGTGCCAGCAGCTTTCGGATGGTGTTCTACGAGCAGTACTTC | CASSFRMVFYEQYF
TRBJ1-1 | TRBV2 | few | - | TGTGCCAGCAAAAGTGGGGGATGGGGTACTGAAGCTTTCTTT | CASKSGGWGTEAFF
TRBJ2-1 | TRBV5-1 | - | - | TGCGCCAGCAGCTTGGGTGGGACTGATGCCAATGAGCAGTTCTTC | CASSLGGTDANEQFF
TRBJ2-3 | TRBV6-4 | medium-sized | TRBD2 | TGTGCCAGCAGTGCAGGACTAGGGAGCACAGATACGCAGTATTTT | CASSAGLGSTDTQYF
TRBJ2-7 | TRBV20-1 | - | TRBD2 | TGCAGTGCTAGAAAGGGACTAGCGGTCGTCACCTACGAGCAGTACTTC | CSARKGLAVVTYEQYF
TRBJ2-5 | TRBV19 | - | - | TGTGCCAGTAGTATAGAGGACCGATGCTTGGAGACCCAGTACTTC | CASSIEDRCLETQYF
TRBJ1-5 | TRBV20-1 | few | - | TGCAGTGCTAGACCGACAGGCCTCCTCAATCAGCCCCAGCATTTT | CSARPTGLLNQPQHF
TRBJ2-3 | TRBV19 | - | TRBD2 | TGTGCCAGTAGTTTGTCTAGCGGGGCCACAGATACGCAGTATTTT | CASSLSSGATDTQYF
TRBJ1-1 | TRBV6-4 | - | TRBD1 | TGTGCCAGCAGGCCCGGGACAGGGGTTAGTATGGGCACTGAAGCTTTCTTT | CASRPGTGVSMGTEAFF
TRBJ1-5 | TRBV27 | - | - | TGTGCCAGCAGTTTATATGGGGTTAGCAATCAGCCCCAGCATTTT | CASSLYGVSNQPQHF
TRBJ2-7 | TRBV20-1 | - | TRBD2 | TGCAGTGCTGCCGGGACTAGCGAATACGAGCAGTACTTC | CSAAGTSEYEQYF
TRBJ2-3 | TRBV14 | once | TRBD2 | TGTGCCAGCAGCCAAAAACACCTGGGACTAGCGGAGGGAGGGGCAGATACGCAGTATTTT | CASSQKHLGLAEGGADTQYF
TRBJ2-1 | TRBV28 | - | - | TGTGCCAGCAGACTTTATAGCGGCTCCTACAATGAGCAGTTCTTC | CASRLYSGSYNEQFF
TRBJ2-5 | TRBV2 | - | - | TGTGCCAGCAGTACACAGCAGTACCAAGAGACCCAGTACTTC | CASSTQQYQETQYF
TRBJ1-1 | TRBV11-2 | - | TRBD1 | TGTGCCAGCAGCTTAAGCACAGGGGGTTTGGACACTGAAGCTTTCTTT | CASSLSTGGLDTEAFF
TRBJ2-5 | TRBV11-3 | medium-sized | TRBD2 | TGTGCCAGCACTCGATCGCGGGGGGGCGATGAGACCCAGTACTTC | CASTRSRGGDETQYF
TRBJ2-7 | TRBV21-1 | few | - | TGTGCCAGCACCTTGACTAGCGATACCTACGAGCAGTACTTC | CASTLTSDTYEQYF
TRBJ1-2 | TRBV18 | once | - | TGTGCCAGCTCACCTATGGAACAAATTAACTATGGCTACACCTTC | CASSPMEQINYGYTF
TRBJ1-3 | TRBV10-3 | - | TRBD1 | TGTGCCATCAGTGGAACAGGGGGCTCTGGAAACACCATATATTTT | CAISGTGGSGNTIYF
TRBJ2-7 | TRBV18 | - | TRBD2 | TGTGCCAGCTCACCACCGGGACTAGCGTCCGAGCAGTACTTC | CASSPPGLASEQYF
TRBJ2-7 | TRBV7-9 | few | TRBD1 | TGTGCCAGCAGCAAATTAGACAGGGGCAGCAACGAGCAGTACTTC | CASSKLDRGSNEQYF
TRBJ2-2 | TRBV20-1 | - | TRBD2 | TGCAGTGCTAGTGGGACTAGCGGGGGGAACACCGGGGAGCTGTTTTTT | CSASGTSGGNTGELFF
TRBJ1-1 | TRBV15 | - | - | TGTACCACCAGCGGAGGATCAGGGGTGGGAAACACTGAAGCTTTCTTT | CTTSGGSGVGNTEAFF
TRBJ1-6 | TRBV6-1 | - | - | TGTGCCAGCAGCCAAGACGGACCTAATTCACCCCTCCACTTT | CASSQDGPNSPLHF
TRBJ2-7 | TRBV15 | few | - | TGTGCCACCAGCATACTAGTGGGAACATACGAGCAGTACTTC | CATSILVGTYEQYF
TRBJ1-6 | TRBV20-1 | - | TRBD1 | TGCAGTGCTCCCGTCGGGACAGGTTTCTTTTCACCCCTCCACTTT | CSAPVGTGFFSPLHF
TRBJ1-5 | TRBV12-3/TRBV12-4 | few | TRBD1 | TGTGCCAGCAGTTTAGGTGCAGGGGGGAATCAGCCCCAGCATTTT | CASSLGAGGNQPQHF
TRBJ2-7 | TRBV27 | - | - | TGTGCGAGGGTGGACTACGAGCAGTACTTC | CARVDYEQYF
TRBJ1-2 | TRBV4-1 | - | - | TGCGCCAGCAGCCCTCCCGGACCCCTGCGCTGGATCTATGGCTACACCTTC | CASSPPGPLRWIYGYTF
TRBJ1-6 | TRBV27 | - | TRBD1 | TGTGCCAGCAGTTTATCTAACCCCTGGACAGGGGGACAGGGGCAAAATTCACCCCTCCACTTT | CASSLSNPWTGGQGQNSPLHF
TRBJ2-7 | TRBV5-1 | - | TRBD1 | TGCGCCAGCAGCGCCAAGGGACAGGGCTACGAGCAGTACTTC | CASSAKGQGYEQYF
TRBJ2-1 | TRBV5-6 | - | - | TGTGCCAGCAGCTTTGGTAATGTTCGCGAGCCCCAGTTCTTC | CASSFGNVREPQFF
TRBJ1-2 | TRBV7-2 | few | TRBD1 | TGTGCCAGCAGCTTAGAAGGGGGCCTAAACTATGGCTACACCTTC | CASSLEGGLNYGYTF